The 25 T cell receptor beta chains below all came from one sample that was sequenced in a study of regulatory T cells in long-lasting Graves disease (TCRdb year 2021). Library preparation used multiplex PCR. Data came from an Illumina HiSeq 4000. To build TCR beta libraries, CDR3 regions were amplified by Arm-PCR using iRepertoire HTBI primers. The public reads were reprocessed in TCRdb via fastp at Q25 and MiXCR, keeping in-frame beta chains. Rows matching on CDR3 protein sequence are summarized as one entry with the most common DNA and genes. This sample gives fewer than 600,000 distinct CDR3 sequences in total; 22% of them show up just once. Of the sample, around 14% is held by the ten largest clones. Read against the paper, the sample's time point label means: persistent/refractory GD, antithyroid drugs over 5 years with positive TRAb. For both TCR sequencing and RNA sequencing, RNA was extracted from PBMCs in TRIzol.

Sequenced here: peripheral blood mononuclear cells (PBMCs), sampled when the disease was refractory, from a patient treated with antithyroid drugs. Source of these receptors: a female donor with Graves disease.

Ten or more counts support this clonotype. The chain couples TRBV28 to TRBJ2-2, with D possibly TRBD2 on 6 matching bases. The V gene lost 7 bases and the J gene lost 2 bases, with 14 bases spanning the gap. The length of the CDR3 is 15 residues. Germline V gene sequence: CDR1 MDHEN, CDR2 SYDVKM. As DNA, the CDR3 is TGTGCCAGCAATCCCTGGCGGGGAAACACCGGGGAGCTGTTTTTT. Protein sequence: CASNPWRGNTGELFF.

The chain couples TRBV6-1 to TRBJ2-5, with 11 bases identical to TRBD2. The V and J ends lost 5 bases and 2 bases, in that order; junction bases with no gene match: 7. The CDR3 loop spans 16 amino acids. Germline V gene data show CDR1 as MNHNS and CDR2 as SASEGT. CDR3 in amino acids: CASSRGTSGTQETQYF. Here the CDR3 DNA reads TGTGCCAGCAGTCGTGGGACTAGCGGAACTCAAGAGACCCAGTACTTC.

The CDR3 nucleotides read TGCGCCAGCAGGGTCACCGGCTACAATGAGCAGTTCTTC. Protein product: CASRVTGYNEQFF. V and J are TRBV5-1 and TRBJ2-1; D gene uncertain. CDR1 and CDR2 (germline): SGHRS, YFSETQ. Trimming left V 5 bases short and J 3 bases short, with 9 bases between. There are 13 residues in the CDR3. Drawing the rest from reference TRBV5-1 and TRBJ2-1, the complete variable domain is KAGVTQTPRYLIKTRGQQVTLSCSPISGHRSVSWYQQTPGQGLQFLFEYFSETQRNKGNFPGRFSGRQFSNSRSEMNVSTLELGDSALYLCASRVTGYNEQFFGPGTRLTVL.

This clonotype was observed at least ten times. This chain links TRBV10-3 with TRBJ1-5; no clear D gene. Trimming took off 7 bases at V and 3 bases at J, with 10 bases between the two ends. Per germline, CDR1 ENHRY and CDR2 SYGVKD. The CDR3 has 13 amino acids. The CDR3 spells CAITTDLNQPQHF. The CDR3 coding sequence is TGTGCCATCACTACGGACCTCAATCAGCCCCAGCATTTT.

This clonotype was seen a handful of times. The chain recombines TRBV10-3 with TRBJ2-7; 10 bases fit TRBD2. The CDR3 extends over 13 amino acids. The germline V gene has CDR1 ENHRY and CDR2 SYGVKD. V lost 10 bases to trimming and J lost 11 bases; unmatched junction nucleotides: 14. The CDR3 loop is CATHRASGGEEYF. As DNA, the CDR3 is TGTGCCACCCATAGGGCTAGCGGGGGAGAAGAGTACTTC.

The chain combines TRBV20-1 with TRBJ1-2, with D perhaps matching TRBD1 (6 bases). CDR3 length: 14 residues. V was shortened by 5 bases and J by 5 bases, with 18 bases between the two germline ends. Germline lookup yields CDR1 DFQATT and CDR2 SNEGSKA (reference sequence). The CDR3 region is CSAVGGGATYGYTF. In DNA form, the CDR3 reads TGCAGTGCTGTGGGGGGGGGGGCGACTTATGGCTACACCTTC.

The table lists this clonotype with many counts. The chain has TRBV3-1 and TRBJ1-2; TRBD1 matches at 7 bases. Germline loops: CDR1 LGHDT, CDR2 YNNKEL (reference sequence). The CDR3 length is 14 residues. V lost 4 bases and J lost 8; bases outside the gene matches: 10. The CDR3 loop is CASSRDSTSGGYTF. CDR3 DNA: TGTGCCAGCAGCCGGGACAGTACATCGGGCGGCTACACCTTC.

This clonotype appeared many times. The rearrangement uses TRBV28 and TRBJ2-7, with 10 positions matching TRBD1. The CDR3 contains 13 residues. Germline V CDR1 and CDR2: MDHEN, SYDVKM. Trimming took 6 bases from V and 3 from J; bases not matched to a gene: 2. For the CDR3, the DNA is TGTGCCAGCAGGACAGGGGGCATCTACGAGCAGTACTTC. Encoded protein: CASRTGGIYEQYF.

This clonotype was counted ten times or more. This rearrangement joins TRBV7-2 to TRBJ2-7; D gene ambiguous. Germline V CDR1 and CDR2: SGHTA, FQGNSA. This CDR3 has 11 residues. The V and J ends lost 5 bases and 3 bases respectively, with 5 bases between them. DNA for the CDR3: TGTGCCAGCAGCCAACACTACGAGCAGTACTTC. Protein: CASSQHYEQYF.

This clonotype has more than one count but fewer than ten. The chain is built from TRBV20-1 and TRBJ2-2; 7 nucleotides align to TRBD1. V lost 3 bases and J lost 3; bases outside the gene matches: 4. CDR1 DFQATT and CDR2 SNEGSKA come from the germline V gene (reference sequence). This CDR3 is built from 14 residues. In DNA form, the CDR3 reads TGCAGTGCTAGTCGACAGGGCGACACCGGGGAGCTGTTTTTT. Translation gives CSASRQGDTGELFF.

V gene TRBV10-3 combines with J gene TRBJ2-7; tentative D call: TRBD1 (7 bases). Germline V gene sequence: CDR1 ENHRY, CDR2 SYGVKD. The CDR3 consists of 16 residues. The V and J ends lost 4 bases and 2 bases respectively, with 18 bases between them. CDR3 in amino acids: CAISGGDRWGTYEQYF. In DNA, the CDR3 is TGTGCCATCAGTGGGGGGGACAGATGGGGCACCTACGAGCAGTACTTC.

This clonotype was observed at least ten times. This chain joins TRBV27 and TRBJ1-2; D perhaps matches TRBD1 (6 bases). Trimming removed 5 bases from V and 4 bases from J, with 14 bases in between. Germline V gene sequence: CDR1 MNHEY, CDR2 SMNVEV (reference sequence). This CDR3 is 14 amino acids long. DNA for the CDR3: TGTGCCAGCAGTGGACTCAGGGGTCCCTATGGCTACACCTTC. Translated: CASSGLRGPYGYTF.

This clonotype has ten or more counts. The genes are TRBV12-3 or TRBV12-4 and TRBJ1-1; possibly TRBD1 for D (6 bases). The CDR3 sequence is 16 residues long. Trimming removed 6 bases from V and 3 bases from J, with 20 bases in between. This CDR3 reads CASSWDIRGRDTEAFF. The DNA of the CDR3 is TGTGCCAGCAGCTGGGACATCCGGGGAAGGGACACTGAAGCTTTCTTT.

The CDR3 sequence is CASSPEFLDTGELFF. DNA for the CDR3: TGTGCCAGCTCACCAGAGTTTTTGGACACCGGGGAGCTGTTTTTT. This rearrangement joins TRBV18 to TRBJ2-2; unclear D gene. V was trimmed by 2 bases and J by 3 bases, leaving 10 bases between them. From germline, CDR1 is KGHSH and CDR2 LQKENI. This CDR3 comprises 15 residues.

In its sample, this clonotype was seen a few times. The chain has TRBV19 and TRBJ1-1; no clear D. The V gene's germline CDR1 is LNHDA and CDR2 SQIVND (reference sequence). This CDR3 is built from 13 residues. The V end was cut by 6 bases, the J end by 0 bases, with 8 bases between. This chain's CDR3 is CASRLWMNTEAFF. In DNA, the CDR3 is TGTGCCAGTAGACTGTGGATGAACACTGAAGCTTTCTTT.

Ten or more counts support this clonotype. The chain links TRBV6-1 to TRBJ1-6, with D possibly being TRBD1 (5 bases). V was trimmed by 6 bases and J by 6 bases, leaving 9 bases between them. This CDR3 comprises 13 residues. Germline CDR1 and CDR2: MNHNS and SASEGT. In DNA form, the CDR3 reads TGTGCCAGCAGCAGGGCAGCTAATTCACCCCTCCACTTT. It specifies CASSRAANSPLHF.

The chain is built from TRBV6-2 or TRBV6-3 and TRBJ1-5, with TRBD1 as a possible D gene (6 bases). CDR1 and CDR2 from the germline V gene are MNHEY and SVGEGT. This CDR3 region has 15 residues. Trimming took off 4 bases at V and 1 base at J, with 11 bases between the two ends. The CDR3 spells CASSSFDRSNQPQHF. CDR3 DNA sequence: TGTGCCAGCAGTTCCTTCGACAGGAGCAATCAGCCCCAGCATTTT.

The V and J genes are TRBV5-1 and TRBJ2-2; D is possibly TRBD1 (5 bases). This CDR3 is built from 15 residues. V was pared by 4 bases and J by 4 bases, with 14 bases between. Germline values: CDR1 SGHRS, CDR2 YFSETQ. CDR3: CASSPRTRFTGELFF. The CDR3 DNA is TGCGCCAGCAGCCCAAGGACAAGGTTCACCGGGGAGCTGTTTTTT. Based on the CDR3 plus reference TRBV5-1 and TRBJ2-2, the full variable domain is KAGVTQTPRYLIKTRGQQVTLSCSPISGHRSVSWYQQTPGQGLQFLFEYFSETQRNKGNFPGRFSGRQFSNSRSEMNVSTLELGDSALYLCASSPRTRFTGELFFGEGSRLTVL.

A few counts support this clonotype. For the CDR3, the DNA is TGTGCCATCAGTGACCCTTCCGGTCACTTCGAGCAGTACTTC. Translation gives CAISDPSGHFEQYF. The chain combines TRBV10-3 with TRBJ2-7; no clear D. CDR3 size: 14 residues. Trimming removed 3 bases from V and 6 bases from J, with 15 bases in between. Looked up from germline, CDR1 is ENHRY and CDR2 is SYGVKD.

This clonotype has just one count. Possible read error: a much larger clone is one base away. The chain recombines TRBV7-3 with TRBJ2-5, with 7 bases that match TRBD1. This CDR3 has 14 amino acids. V was clipped by 6 bases and J by 1 base; unmatched bases: 5. In germline, CDR1 is SGHTA, CDR2 FQGTGA. CDR3: CASRLGTAQETQYF. The CDR3, as DNA: TGTGCCAGCAGATTAGGGACAGCCCAAGAGACCCAGTACTTC.

This clonotype was seen more than once but under ten times. The CDR3 nucleotides read TGTGCCAGTAGTCCCCCCGACTACACCACCGGGGAGCTGTTTTTT. It specifies CASSPPDYTTGELFF. The genes are TRBV19 and TRBJ2-2; tentative D call: TRBD2 (5 bases). This CDR3 is 15 amino acids long. Trimming took 5 bases from V and 4 from J, leaving 14 bases between them. Per germline, CDR1 LNHDA and CDR2 SQIVND (reference sequence).

This clonotype was seen many times. At one of its ends the junction is not consistent with the germline gene, which may arise from a read error. This chain connects TRBV18 to TRBJ2-5; 7 bases map to TRBD1. Germline loops: CDR1 KGHSH, CDR2 LQKENI. This CDR3 is 11 amino acids long. The CDR3: CASSPGQVFVF. The CDR3 nucleotides read TGTGCCAGCTCACCAGGACAGGTTTTTGTCTTC.

This clonotype was counted at least ten times. The rearrangement joins TRBV28 to TRBJ2-7; 8 positions match TRBD1. CDR3 size: 15 residues. The V gene's germline CDR1 is MDHEN and CDR2 SYDVKM. V dropped 5 bases and J dropped 2; count of bases not matched to a gene: 8. The CDR3 protein is CASSGGTGVTYEQYF. The CDR3 coding sequence is TGTGCCAGCAGTGGAGGGACAGGAGTTACCTACGAGCAGTACTTC.

This clonotype was found a few times. The rearrangement links TRBV3-1 to TRBJ2-7; 8 bases align to TRBD1. This CDR3 has 13 amino acids. The germline gives CDR1 LGHDT, CDR2 YNNKEL (reference sequence). With V trimmed by 3 bases and J by 10 bases, 8 bases remained unmatched. The CDR3 reads CASSHTGTGDQYF. The CDR3 DNA sequence: TGTGCCAGCAGCCACACCGGGACAGGCGATCAGTACTTC.

This clonotype has ten or more counts. CDR3 nucleotides: TGTGCCAGCAGCTTAGCTGGCAGGGCACTAGCGCAAGAGACCCAGTACTTC. Amino acid sequence: CASSLAGRALAQETQYF. The chain is built from TRBV7-2 and TRBJ2-5; 7 bases match TRBD2. V gave up 0 bases and J gave up 2 bases; unmatched junction bases: 9. CDR1 and CDR2 from the germline V gene are SGHTA and FQGNSA. The CDR3 spans 17 residues.